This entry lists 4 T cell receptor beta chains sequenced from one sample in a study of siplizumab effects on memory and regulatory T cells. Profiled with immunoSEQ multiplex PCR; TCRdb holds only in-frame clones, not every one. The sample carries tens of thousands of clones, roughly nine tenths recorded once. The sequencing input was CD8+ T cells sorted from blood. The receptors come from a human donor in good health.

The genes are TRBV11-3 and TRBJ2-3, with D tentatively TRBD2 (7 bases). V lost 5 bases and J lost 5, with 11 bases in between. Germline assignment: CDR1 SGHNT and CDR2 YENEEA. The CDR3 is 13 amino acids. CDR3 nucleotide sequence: TGTGCCAGCAGCCGGGGGGCCATAGATACGCAGTATTTT. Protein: CASSRGAIDTQYF.

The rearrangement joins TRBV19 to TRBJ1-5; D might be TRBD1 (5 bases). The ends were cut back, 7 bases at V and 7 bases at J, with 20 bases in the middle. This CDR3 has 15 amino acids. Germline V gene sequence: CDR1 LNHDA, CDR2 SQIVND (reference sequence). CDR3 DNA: TGTGCCAGTACCCCGGAGGCGCGAGGGGACCAGCCCCAGCATTTT. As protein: CASTPEARGDQPQHF.

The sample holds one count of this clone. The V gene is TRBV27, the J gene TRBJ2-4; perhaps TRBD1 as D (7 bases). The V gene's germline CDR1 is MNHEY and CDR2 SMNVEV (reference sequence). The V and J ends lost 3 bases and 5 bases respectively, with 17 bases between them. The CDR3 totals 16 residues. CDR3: CASSFVGGGPENIQYF. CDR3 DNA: TGTGCCAGCAGTTTTGTTGGAGGGGGCCCTGAAAACATTCAGTACTTC.

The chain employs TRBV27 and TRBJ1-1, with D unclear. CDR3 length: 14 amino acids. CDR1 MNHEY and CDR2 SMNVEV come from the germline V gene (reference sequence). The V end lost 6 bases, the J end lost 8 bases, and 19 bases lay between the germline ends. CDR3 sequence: CASRTEMGPGEAFF. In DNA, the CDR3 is TGTGCCAGCAGAACCGAAATGGGTCCGGGAGAAGCTTTCTTT.